These 25 T cell receptor beta chains share one sample of origin, sequenced in a study of CXCR3-negative and CXCR3-positive naive CD8 T cells. Libraries were UMI-labeled 5' RACE TRB cDNA. Following a re-call of the 5' RACE reads, TCRdb has one entry per CDR3 protein and lacks DNA. This repertoire includes 84,000 or so distinct CDR3 sequences. The material sequenced was naive CXCR3- CD8+ T cells from blood. Subset noted: CD45RO-CCR7+CD27+CD95- naive CD8+ T cells lacking CXCR3 (TNR3-). The receptors were gathered from a human donor in good health. Some clones in this sample may be carry-over from other donors' samples.

This chain uses TRBV20-1 with TRBJ2-7; TCRdb reports TRBD2, a call that lacks DNA to check it against. Germline lookup yields CDR1 DFQATT and CDR2 SNEGSKA (reference sequence). This CDR3 comprises 15 residues. CDR3 loop: CSAAGGRTRFNEQYF.

The chain employs TRBV12-3 or TRBV12-4 and TRBJ1-3. CDR3 length: 16 residues. CDR3 loop: CASSFWQPSSGNTIYF.

The chain joins TRBV5-6 to TRBJ2-5; TCRdb lists TRBD1, though no DNA is available to test this call. This CDR3 has 15 residues. Germline V gene sequence: CDR1 SGHDT, CDR2 YYEEEE. The CDR3: CASSLAAGAQETQYF.

J is TRBJ2-2 and V is TRBV6-5; there is no DNA to check the TCRdb D call of TRBD1. CDR1 and CDR2 from the germline V gene are MNHEY and SVGAGI. This CDR3 has 14 amino acids. The chain's CDR3 is CASSLQGLGGELFF.

The CDR3 is CASSMGRGRVTYNEQFF. The J gene is TRBJ2-1, the V gene TRBV7-8; the D gene TCRdb calls, TRBD1, cannot be checked with no DNA. This CDR3 spans 17 amino acids. Germline CDR1 reads SGHVS; CDR2 reads FQNEAQ.

The chain uses TRBV5-1 and TRBJ2-2; TCRdb calls TRBD1, which cannot be checked without DNA. Per germline, CDR1 SGHRS and CDR2 YFSETQ. This CDR3 contains 15 residues. CDR3 protein: CASSSGTENTGELFF. The variable domain in full, with the rest retrieved from reference TRBV5-1 and TRBJ2-2, is KAGVTQTPRYLIKTRGQQVTLSCSPISGHRSVSWYQQTPGQGLQFLFEYFSETQRNKGNFPGRFSGRQFSNSRSEMNVSTLELGDSALYLCASSSGTENTGELFFGEGSRLTVL.

V and J are TRBV4-1 and TRBJ2-1. Germline CDR1 and CDR2: MGHRA and YSYEKL. This CDR3 has 15 residues. This chain's CDR3 is CASSQELASYNEQFF.

J is TRBJ1-2 and V is TRBV20-1. CDR1 is DFQATT, CDR2 SNEGSKA, per germline (reference sequence). This CDR3 is built from 16 residues. CDR3 sequence reads: CSAPSENDNANYGYTF.

The rearrangement links TRBV29-1 to TRBJ2-1; the D call of TRBD1 rests on TCRdb alone, since no DNA is present to check it. CDR1 and CDR2 (germline): SQVTM, ANQGSEA. The CDR3 contains 14 residues. CDR3 residues: CSVEGTDSYNEQFF.

V is TRBV29-1 and J is TRBJ1-2; TCRdb proposes TRBD1, but this gene call is untestable without DNA. Germline V gives CDR1 SQVTM, CDR2 ANQGSEA. This CDR3 spans 15 amino acids. The CDR3 loop reads CSVGGAGYPQGGYTF.

The V gene is TRBV20-1, the J gene TRBJ1-4. Germline CDR1 reads DFQATT; CDR2 reads SNEGSKA (reference sequence). The length of the CDR3 is 16 residues. CDR3 protein: CSARDLIGGRPEKLFF.

V and J are TRBV7-2 and TRBJ2-7; TCRdb designates TRBD2, a call that cannot be tested without DNA. The CDR3 extends over 14 amino acids. Germline lookup yields CDR1 SGHTA and CDR2 FQGNSA. The CDR3 region is CASSPGTSGDEQYF. Using reference TRBV7-2 and TRBJ2-7 for the parts outside the CDR3, the full variable domain is GAGVSQSPSNKVTEKGKDVELRCDPISGHTALYWYRQSLGQGLEFLIYFQGNSAPDKSGLPSDRFSAERTGGSVSTLTIQRTQQEDSAVYLCASSPGTSGDEQYFGPGTRLTVT.

This chain links TRBV5-1 with TRBJ1-6; TCRdb's D call, TRBD1, is unchecked because there is no DNA. The CDR3 spans 15 residues. The V gene's germline CDR1 is SGHRS and CDR2 YFSETQ. Here the CDR3 reads CASSHGQGDNSPLHF. Full variable domain (rest looked up from reference TRBV5-1 and TRBJ1-6): KAGVTQTPRYLIKTRGQQVTLSCSPISGHRSVSWYQQTPGQGLQFLFEYFSETQRNKGNFPGRFSGRQFSNSRSEMNVSTLELGDSALYLCASSHGQGDNSPLHFGNGTRLTVT.

The chain has TRBV4-1 and TRBJ2-2; TCRdb picks TRBD1, but there is no DNA to check that call. This CDR3 region has 13 residues. CDR1 is MGHRA, CDR2 YSYEKL, per germline. CDR3: CASSAGITGELFF.

This chain joins TRBV29-1 and TRBJ2-1. The CDR3 consists of 13 residues. CDR1 and CDR2 from the germline V gene are SQVTM and ANQGSEA. The CDR3 here is CSVEEGSPNEQFF.

This sequence joins TRBV6-2 or TRBV6-3 and TRBJ1-1. Germline V gene sequence: CDR1 MNHEY, CDR2 SVGEGT. The CDR3 length is 13 residues. CDR3: CASSYPGNTEAFF.

The rearrangement joins TRBV7-9 to TRBJ2-2; TCRdb reports TRBD2, a call that lacks DNA to check it against. The germline gives CDR1 SEHNR, CDR2 FQNEAQ (reference sequence). The CDR3 has 19 residues. CDR3: CASSSSGLAGGSHTGELFF.

The chain is built from TRBV20-1 and TRBJ2-7; TCRdb picks TRBD1, but there is no DNA to check that call. This CDR3 is 15 amino acids long. The germline CDR1 and CDR2 sequences are DFQATT and SNEGSKA (reference sequence). CDR3 region: CSARVTGTISYEQYF.

This chain uses TRBV29-1 with TRBJ1-2; TCRdb reports TRBD1, a call that lacks DNA to check it against. This CDR3 is built from 12 residues. From germline, CDR1 is SQVTM and CDR2 ANQGSEA. The CDR3: CSVTGTQYGYTF.

The V and J genes are TRBV7-8 and TRBJ1-2; TCRdb indicates TRBD1, and absent DNA this call remains unverified. Germline CDR1 and CDR2: SGHVS and FQNEAQ. The CDR3 extends over 14 amino acids. CDR3 residues: CASSLGDSIYGYTF.

The J gene is TRBJ2-3, the V gene TRBV7-3; TCRdb gives TRBD1 as the D gene, but with no DNA this cannot be confirmed. In germline, CDR1 is SGHTA, CDR2 FQGTGA. The CDR3 runs to 15 residues. CDR3 in amino acids: CASSPQGTARDTQYF.

The V call is TRBV7-9, the J call TRBJ2-1; TCRdb selects TRBD1, and the lack of DNA leaves this call unchecked. This CDR3 contains 16 residues. CDR1 SEHNR and CDR2 FQNEAQ come from the germline V gene (reference sequence). The CDR3 spells CASSGHRAGIYNEQFF.

V gene TRBV29-1 combines with J gene TRBJ1-1; as DNA is missing, the TRBD1 call by TCRdb cannot be tested. The CDR3 loop spans 14 amino acids. Germline V gene lookup returns CDR1 SQVTM and CDR2 ANQGSEA. CDR3 amino acids: CSVSGQGMNTEAFF.

This sequence joins TRBV20-1 and TRBJ2-6; absent DNA, TCRdb's TRBD1 call cannot be checked. Germline V gene sequence: CDR1 DFQATT, CDR2 SNEGSKA (reference sequence). The CDR3 is 18 amino acids. CDR3: CGAKGPGTETSGANVLTF.

This sequence joins TRBV7-9 and TRBJ2-7; the TCRdb D gene call, TRBD1, has no DNA to confirm it. CDR1 and CDR2 (germline): SEHNR, FQNEAQ (reference sequence). This CDR3 is 15 amino acids long. The CDR3 loop is CASSNGTGVIHEQYF.